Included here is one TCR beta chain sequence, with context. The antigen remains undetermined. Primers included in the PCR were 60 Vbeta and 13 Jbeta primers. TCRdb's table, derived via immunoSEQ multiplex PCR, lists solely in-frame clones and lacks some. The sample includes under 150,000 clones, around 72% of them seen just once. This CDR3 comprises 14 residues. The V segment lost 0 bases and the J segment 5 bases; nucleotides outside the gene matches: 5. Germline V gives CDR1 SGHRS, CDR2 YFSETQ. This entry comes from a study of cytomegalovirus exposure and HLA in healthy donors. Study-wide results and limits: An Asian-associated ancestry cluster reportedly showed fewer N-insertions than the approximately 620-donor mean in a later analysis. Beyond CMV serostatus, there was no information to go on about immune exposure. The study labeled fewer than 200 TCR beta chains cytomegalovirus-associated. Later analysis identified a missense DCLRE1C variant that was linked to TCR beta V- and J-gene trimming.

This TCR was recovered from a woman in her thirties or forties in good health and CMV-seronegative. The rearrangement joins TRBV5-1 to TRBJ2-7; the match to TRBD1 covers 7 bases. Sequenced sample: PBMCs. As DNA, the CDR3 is TGCGCCAGCAGCTTGGCCAGGGGGAGTGACGAGCAGTACTTC. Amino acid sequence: CASSLARGSDEQYF.